The rows below give T cell receptor beta chains drawn from one sample of a study of CD8 T cells in Susac syndrome. MiXCR, run by TCRdb on the immunoSEQ multiplex PCR reads, gives a single entry per CDR3 protein. The table records under 200,000 distinct CDR3 sequences, under 95% of them present only once. Sequencing was done on a sample of CD4+ T cells from PBMCs. The receptor set was obtained from a human donor with Susac syndrome. The CDR3 runs from the conserved cysteine through the conserved F or W. Each record gives: V gene, J gene, D gene, CDR3 protein, CDR3 DNA. D genes are given only for firm matches.

v_call: TRBV3-1; j_call: TRBJ2-7; d_call: .; cdr3_aa: CASSPYQDYEQYF; cdr3_nt: TGTGCCAGCAGCCCTTACCAAGACTACGAGCAGTACTTC
v_call: TRBV20-1; j_call: TRBJ2-3; d_call: .; cdr3_aa: CSASLGEDTQYF; cdr3_nt: TGCAGTGCTAGCCTGGGGGAAGATACGCAGTATTTT
v_call: TRBV7-3; j_call: TRBJ2-5; d_call: .; cdr3_aa: CASSLVPGRRETQYF; cdr3_nt: TGTGCCAGCAGCTTAGTACCGGGCCGCCGGGAGACCCAGTACTTC
v_call: TRBV23-1; j_call: TRBJ2-5; d_call: .; cdr3_aa: CASSQGKLQETQYF; cdr3_nt: TGCGCCAGCAGTCAAGGAAAGCTACAAGAGACCCAGTACTTC
v_call: TRBV29-1; j_call: TRBJ2-1; d_call: .; cdr3_aa: CSVGQLGGYNEQFF; cdr3_nt: TGCAGCGTTGGTCAACTAGGGGGGTACAATGAGCAGTTCTTC
v_call: TRBV5-4; j_call: TRBJ2-2; d_call: TRBD2; cdr3_aa: CASSSGGPPGELFF; cdr3_nt: TGTGCCAGCAGCTCGGGGGGGCCCCCCGGGGAGCTGTTTTTT
v_call: TRBV4-3; j_call: TRBJ2-5; d_call: TRBD2; cdr3_aa: CASSQSGGQETQYF; cdr3_nt: TGCGCCAGCAGCCAATCGGGAGGCCAAGAGACCCAGTACTTC
v_call: TRBV5-6; j_call: TRBJ2-2; d_call: .; cdr3_aa: CASSFDSRGELFF; cdr3_nt: TGTGCCAGCAGCTTTGACTCCAGGGGGGAGCTGTTTTTT
v_call: TRBV20-1; j_call: TRBJ2-5; d_call: .; cdr3_aa: CSANRAIQETQYF; cdr3_nt: TGCAGTGCCAACAGGGCCATCCAAGAGACCCAGTACTTC
v_call: TRBV10-3; j_call: TRBJ2-7; d_call: .; cdr3_aa: CAIRDLAGYEQYF; cdr3_nt: TGTGCCATCCGGGACCTAGCAGGCTACGAGCAGTACTTC
v_call: TRBV20-1; j_call: TRBJ1-2; d_call: .; cdr3_aa: CSATGMDYGYTF; cdr3_nt: TGCAGTGCTACAGGGATGGACTATGGCTACACCTTC
v_call: TRBV27; j_call: TRBJ2-3; d_call: .; cdr3_aa: CATKRGFGTDTQYF; cdr3_nt: TGTGCCACAAAAAGGGGGTTTGGCACAGATACGCAGTATTTT
v_call: TRBV2; j_call: TRBJ2-3; d_call: .; cdr3_aa: CASSEAQVSPQYF; cdr3_nt: TGTGCCAGCAGTGAAGCGCAGGTCTCGCCGCAGTATTTT
v_call: TRBV2; j_call: TRBJ2-1; d_call: TRBD1; cdr3_aa: CASSRTGIRNEQFF; cdr3_nt: TGTGCCAGCAGTAGGACAGGGATTCGGAATGAGCAGTTCTTC
v_call: TRBV15; j_call: TRBJ1-6; d_call: .; cdr3_aa: CATSGQSSYNSPLHF; cdr3_nt: TGTGCCACCAGCGGGCAGAGCTCCTATAATTCACCCCTCCACTTT
v_call: TRBV27; j_call: TRBJ2-7; d_call: .; cdr3_aa: CASRVLATSYEQYF; cdr3_nt: TGTGCCAGCAGGGTCCTCGCCACCTCCTACGAGCAGTACTTC
v_call: TRBV20-1; j_call: TRBJ2-1; d_call: .; cdr3_aa: CSADGTHYNEQFF; cdr3_nt: TGCAGTGCGGACGGGACACACTACAATGAGCAGTTCTTC
v_call: TRBV10-3; j_call: TRBJ2-5; d_call: TRBD1; cdr3_aa: CAISGGQGQETQYF; cdr3_nt: TGTGCCATCAGTGGCGGACAGGGCCAAGAGACCCAGTACTTC
v_call: TRBV2; j_call: TRBJ2-3; d_call: .; cdr3_aa: CASSDRTDTQYF; cdr3_nt: TGTGCCAGCAGTGACCGCACAGATACGCAGTATTTT
v_call: TRBV6-1; j_call: TRBJ2-3; d_call: TRBD1; cdr3_aa: CASSAFTGARADTQYF; cdr3_nt: TGTGCCAGCAGTGCCTTTACAGGGGCGAGAGCAGATACGCAGTATTTT
v_call: TRBV6-2/TRBV6-3; j_call: TRBJ2-5; d_call: TRBD2; cdr3_aa: CASSKGLAGLQETQYF; cdr3_nt: TGTGCCAGCAGCAAGGGACTAGCGGGGCTACAAGAGACCCAGTACTTC
v_call: TRBV28; j_call: TRBJ2-3; d_call: .; cdr3_aa: CASTEGGDRTDTQYF; cdr3_nt: TGTGCCAGCACCGAGGGGGGGGATCGCACAGATACGCAGTATTTT